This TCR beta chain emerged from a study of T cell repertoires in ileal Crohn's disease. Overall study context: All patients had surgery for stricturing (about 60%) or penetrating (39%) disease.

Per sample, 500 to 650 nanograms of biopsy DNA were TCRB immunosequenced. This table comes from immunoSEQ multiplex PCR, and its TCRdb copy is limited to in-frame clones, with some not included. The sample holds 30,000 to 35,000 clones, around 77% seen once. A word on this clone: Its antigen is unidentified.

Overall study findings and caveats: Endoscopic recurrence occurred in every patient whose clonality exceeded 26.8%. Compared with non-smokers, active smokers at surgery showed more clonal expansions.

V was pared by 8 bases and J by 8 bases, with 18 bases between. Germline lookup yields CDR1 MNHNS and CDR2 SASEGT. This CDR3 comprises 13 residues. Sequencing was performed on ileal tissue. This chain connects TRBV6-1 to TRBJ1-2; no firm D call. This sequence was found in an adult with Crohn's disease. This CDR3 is CASRGVRVNGYTF. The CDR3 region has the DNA TGTGCCAGCCGTGGGGTGAGGGTGAACGGCTACACCTTC.